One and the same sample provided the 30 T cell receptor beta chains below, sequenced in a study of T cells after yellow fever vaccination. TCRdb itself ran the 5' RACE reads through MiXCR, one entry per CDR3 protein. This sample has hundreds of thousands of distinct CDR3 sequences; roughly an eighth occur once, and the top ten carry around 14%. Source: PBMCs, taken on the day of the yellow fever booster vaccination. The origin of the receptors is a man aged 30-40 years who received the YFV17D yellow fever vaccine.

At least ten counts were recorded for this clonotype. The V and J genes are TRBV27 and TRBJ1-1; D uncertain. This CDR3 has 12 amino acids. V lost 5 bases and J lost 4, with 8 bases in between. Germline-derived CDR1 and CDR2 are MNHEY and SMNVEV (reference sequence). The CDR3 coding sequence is TGTGCCAGCAGTCGGAAGGGCACTGAAGCTTTCTTT. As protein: CASSRKGTEAFF.

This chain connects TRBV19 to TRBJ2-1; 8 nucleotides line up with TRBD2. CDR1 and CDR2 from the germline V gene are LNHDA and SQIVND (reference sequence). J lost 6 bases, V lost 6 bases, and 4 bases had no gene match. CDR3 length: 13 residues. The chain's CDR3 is CASSRGTSNEQFF. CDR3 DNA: TGTGCCAGTAGCCGCGGGACTAGCAATGAGCAGTTCTTC.

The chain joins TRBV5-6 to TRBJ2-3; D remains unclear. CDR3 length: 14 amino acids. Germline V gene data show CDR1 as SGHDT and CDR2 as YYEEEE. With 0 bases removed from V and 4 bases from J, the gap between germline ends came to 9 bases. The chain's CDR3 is CASSLGKIPDTQYF. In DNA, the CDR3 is TGTGCCAGCAGCTTGGGGAAGATCCCAGATACGCAGTATTTT.

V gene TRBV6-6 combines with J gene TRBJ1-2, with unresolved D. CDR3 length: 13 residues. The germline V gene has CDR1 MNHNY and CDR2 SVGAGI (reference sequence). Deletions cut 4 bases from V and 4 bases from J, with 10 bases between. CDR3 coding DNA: TGTGCCAGCAGTTCCCTCCCCAGCTATGGCTACACCTTC. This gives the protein CASSSLPSYGYTF.

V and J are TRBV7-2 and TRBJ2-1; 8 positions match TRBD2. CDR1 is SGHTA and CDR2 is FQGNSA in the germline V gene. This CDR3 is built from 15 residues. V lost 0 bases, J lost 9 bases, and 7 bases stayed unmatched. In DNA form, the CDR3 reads TGTGCCAGCAGCTTAGCTCCGGGACTAGTCGGTGAGCAGTTCTTC. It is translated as CASSLAPGLVGEQFF.

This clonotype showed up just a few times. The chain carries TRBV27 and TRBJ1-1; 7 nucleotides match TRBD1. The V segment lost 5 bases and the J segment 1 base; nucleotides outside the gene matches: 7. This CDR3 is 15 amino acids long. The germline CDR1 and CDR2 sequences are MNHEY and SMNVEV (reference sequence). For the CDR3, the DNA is TGTGCCAGCAGTATCGACAGGGCTAAGAACACTGAAGCTTTCTTT. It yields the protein CASSIDRAKNTEAFF.

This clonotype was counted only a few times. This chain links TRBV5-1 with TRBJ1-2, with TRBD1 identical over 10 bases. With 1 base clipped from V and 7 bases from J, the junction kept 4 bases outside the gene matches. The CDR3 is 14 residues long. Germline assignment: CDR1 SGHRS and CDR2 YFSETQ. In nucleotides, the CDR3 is TGCGCCAGCAGCTTGAGGACAGGGGGAACTGGCTACACCTTC. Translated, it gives CASSLRTGGTGYTF.

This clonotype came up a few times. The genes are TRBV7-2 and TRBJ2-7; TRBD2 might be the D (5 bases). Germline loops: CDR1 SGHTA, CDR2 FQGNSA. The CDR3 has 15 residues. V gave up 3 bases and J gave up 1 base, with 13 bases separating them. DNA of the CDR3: TGTGCCAGCAGCTTCCAGCGGTCCCCTTCCTACGAGCAGTACTTC. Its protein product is CASSFQRSPSYEQYF. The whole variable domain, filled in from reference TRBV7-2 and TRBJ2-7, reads GAGVSQSPSNKVTEKGKDVELRCDPISGHTALYWYRQSLGQGLEFLIYFQGNSAPDKSGLPSDRFSAERTGGSVSTLTIQRTQQEDSAVYLCASSFQRSPSYEQYFGPGTRLTVT.

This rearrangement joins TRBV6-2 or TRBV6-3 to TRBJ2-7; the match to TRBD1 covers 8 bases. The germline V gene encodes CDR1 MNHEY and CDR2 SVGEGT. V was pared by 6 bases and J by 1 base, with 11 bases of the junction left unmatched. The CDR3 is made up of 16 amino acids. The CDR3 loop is CASSDWTGRRSYEQYF. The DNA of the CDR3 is TGTGCCAGCAGCGACTGGACAGGGCGTAGATCCTACGAGCAGTACTTC.

CDR3 region: CASSSGSYYGELFF. The CDR3 bases are TGCGCCAGCAGTAGCGGGAGTTATTACGGGGAGCTGTTTTTT. The genes are TRBV10-2 and TRBJ2-2; 8 nucleotides line up with TRBD2. CDR1 and CDR2 (germline): WSHSY, SAAADI. V dropped 5 bases and J dropped 7; count of bases not matched to a gene: 6. This CDR3 spans 14 amino acids.

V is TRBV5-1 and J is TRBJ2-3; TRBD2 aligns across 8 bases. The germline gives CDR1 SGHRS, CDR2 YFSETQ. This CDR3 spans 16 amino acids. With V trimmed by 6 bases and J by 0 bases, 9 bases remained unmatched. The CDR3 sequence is CASTLSAGGSTDTQYF. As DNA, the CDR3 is TGCGCCAGCACCCTCTCGGCGGGAGGAAGCACAGATACGCAGTATTTT.

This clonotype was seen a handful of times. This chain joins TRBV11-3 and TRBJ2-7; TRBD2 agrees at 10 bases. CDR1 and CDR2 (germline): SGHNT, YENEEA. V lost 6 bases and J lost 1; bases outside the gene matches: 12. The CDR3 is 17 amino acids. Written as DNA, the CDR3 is TGTGCCAGCAGACATAATCCTAGCGGGAGTAGTTCCTACGAGCAGTACTTC. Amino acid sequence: CASRHNPSGSSSYEQYF.

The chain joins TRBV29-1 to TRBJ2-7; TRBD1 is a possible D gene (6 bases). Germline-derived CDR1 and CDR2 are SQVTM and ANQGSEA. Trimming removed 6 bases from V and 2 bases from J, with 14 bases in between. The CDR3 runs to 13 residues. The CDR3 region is CSVGARSAYEQYF. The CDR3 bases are TGCAGCGTGGGGGCGCGGAGCGCCTACGAGCAGTACTTC.

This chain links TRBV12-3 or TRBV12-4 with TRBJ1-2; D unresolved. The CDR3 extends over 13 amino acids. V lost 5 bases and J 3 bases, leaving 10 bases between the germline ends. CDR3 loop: CASSVSVDYGYTF. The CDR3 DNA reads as TGTGCCAGCAGTGTGTCTGTAGACTATGGCTACACCTTC.

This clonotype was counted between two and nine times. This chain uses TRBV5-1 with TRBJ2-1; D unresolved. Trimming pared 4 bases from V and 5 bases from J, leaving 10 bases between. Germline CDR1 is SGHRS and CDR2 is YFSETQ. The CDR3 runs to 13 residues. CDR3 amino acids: CASSPRRDNEQFF. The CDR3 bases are TGCGCCAGCAGCCCCCGTCGCGACAATGAGCAGTTCTTC.

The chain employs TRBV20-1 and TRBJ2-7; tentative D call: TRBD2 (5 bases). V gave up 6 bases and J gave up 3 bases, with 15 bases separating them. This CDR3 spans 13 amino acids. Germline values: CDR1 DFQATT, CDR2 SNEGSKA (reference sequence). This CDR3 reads CSASGADYYEQYF. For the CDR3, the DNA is TGCAGTGCCAGCGGCGCGGATTACTACGAGCAGTACTTC.

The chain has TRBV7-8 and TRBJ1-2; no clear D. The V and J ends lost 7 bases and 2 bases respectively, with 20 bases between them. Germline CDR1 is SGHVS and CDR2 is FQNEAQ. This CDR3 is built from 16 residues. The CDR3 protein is CASIPGSSLGNYGYTF. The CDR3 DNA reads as TGTGCCAGCATCCCGGGGTCCAGCCTGGGGAACTATGGCTACACCTTC.

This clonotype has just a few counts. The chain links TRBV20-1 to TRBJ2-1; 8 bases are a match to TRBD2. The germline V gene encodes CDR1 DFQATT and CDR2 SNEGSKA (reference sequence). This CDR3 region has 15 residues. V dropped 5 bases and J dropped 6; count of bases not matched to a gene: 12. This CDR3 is CSAPPGGSEGNEQFF. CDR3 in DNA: TGCAGTGCTCCCCCGGGAGGGTCGGAGGGCAATGAGCAGTTCTTC.

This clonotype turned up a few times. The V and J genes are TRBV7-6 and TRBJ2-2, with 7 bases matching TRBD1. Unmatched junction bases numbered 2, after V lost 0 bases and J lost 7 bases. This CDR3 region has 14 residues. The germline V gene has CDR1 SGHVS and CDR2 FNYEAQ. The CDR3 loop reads CASSLATGFGELFF. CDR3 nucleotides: TGTGCCAGCAGCTTAGCGACAGGGTTCGGGGAGCTGTTTTTT.

The chain's CDR3 is CSVAPGLASYNEQFF. CDR3 nucleotide sequence: TGCAGCGTTGCCCCCGGACTAGCGAGCTACAATGAGCAGTTCTTC. The V gene is TRBV29-1, the J gene TRBJ2-1; 9 positions agree with TRBD2. The V gene end was trimmed by 4 bases and the J gene end by 3 bases; junction bases not matched to a gene: 7. In germline, CDR1 is SQVTM, CDR2 ANQGSEA. The CDR3 has 15 residues.

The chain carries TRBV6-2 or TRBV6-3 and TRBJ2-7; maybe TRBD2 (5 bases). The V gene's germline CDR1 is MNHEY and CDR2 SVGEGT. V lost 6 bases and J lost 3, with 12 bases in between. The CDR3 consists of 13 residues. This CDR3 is CASSRTVIYEQYF. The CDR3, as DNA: TGTGCCAGCAGCCGGACTGTGATCTACGAGCAGTACTTC.

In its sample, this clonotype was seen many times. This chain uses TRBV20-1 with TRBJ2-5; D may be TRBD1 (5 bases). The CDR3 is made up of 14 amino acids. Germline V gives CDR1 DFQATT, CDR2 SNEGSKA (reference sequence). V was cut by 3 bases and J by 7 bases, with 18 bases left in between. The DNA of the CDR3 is TGCAGTGCTAGCTTGACAGTAAAGAAAGGGACCCAGTACTTC. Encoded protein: CSASLTVKKGTQYF.

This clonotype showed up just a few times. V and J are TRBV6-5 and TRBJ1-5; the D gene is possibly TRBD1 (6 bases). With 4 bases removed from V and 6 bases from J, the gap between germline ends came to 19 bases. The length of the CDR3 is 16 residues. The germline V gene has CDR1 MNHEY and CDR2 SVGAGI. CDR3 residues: CASSSRGGDNPQPQHF. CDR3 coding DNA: TGTGCCAGCAGTTCACGGGGGGGGGACAACCCTCAGCCCCAGCATTTT.

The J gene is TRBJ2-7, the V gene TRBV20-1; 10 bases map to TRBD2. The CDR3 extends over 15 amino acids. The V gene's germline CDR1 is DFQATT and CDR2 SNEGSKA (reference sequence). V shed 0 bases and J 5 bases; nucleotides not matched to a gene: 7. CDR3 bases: TGCAGTGCTAGAGATACCAGCGGGAGGGCCGACGAGCAGTACTTC. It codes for CSARDTSGRADEQYF.

The CDR3 sequence is CASSLVGGNMQLGEKLFF. The CDR3 bases are TGTGCCAGCAGCTTAGTTGGAGGGAACATGCAGCTGGGTGAAAAACTGTTTTTT. The V and J genes are TRBV11-1 and TRBJ1-4; D is unclear. The CDR3 is made up of 18 amino acids. Per the germline V gene, CDR1 is SGHAT and CDR2 is FQDESV (reference sequence). Trimming cost V 1 base and J 7 bases, with 22 bases left between them. The whole variable domain, remainder taken from reference TRBV11-1 and TRBJ1-4, is EAEVAQSPRYKITEKSQAVAFWCDPISGHATLYWYRQILGQGPELLVQFQDESVVDDSQLPKDRFSAERLKGVDSTLKIQPAELGDSAMYLCASSLVGGNMQLGEKLFFGSGTQLSVL.

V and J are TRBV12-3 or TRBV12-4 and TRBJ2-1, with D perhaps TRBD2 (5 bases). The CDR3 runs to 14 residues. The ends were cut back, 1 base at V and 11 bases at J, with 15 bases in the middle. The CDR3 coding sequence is TGTGCCAGCAGTTTAGGGGTCCTCCCCGGGAAGCAGTTCTTC. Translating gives CASSLGVLPGKQFF.

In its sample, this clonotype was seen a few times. CDR3 in amino acids: CASNTPGGCTDTQYF. The CDR3 nucleotides read TGTGCCAGCAACACCCCGGGGGGCTGCACAGATACGCAGTATTTT. The genes are TRBV21-1 and TRBJ2-3; TRBD1 is the table's D call and was not checked against the DNA. TRBV21-1 is a pseudogene segment. CDR3 size: 15 residues.

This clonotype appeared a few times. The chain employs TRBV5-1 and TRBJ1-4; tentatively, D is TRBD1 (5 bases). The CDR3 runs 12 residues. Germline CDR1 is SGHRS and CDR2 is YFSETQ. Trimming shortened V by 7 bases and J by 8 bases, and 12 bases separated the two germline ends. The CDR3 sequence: CASQGMGEKLFF. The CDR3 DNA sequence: TGCGCCAGCCAGGGAATGGGAGAAAAACTGTTTTTT.

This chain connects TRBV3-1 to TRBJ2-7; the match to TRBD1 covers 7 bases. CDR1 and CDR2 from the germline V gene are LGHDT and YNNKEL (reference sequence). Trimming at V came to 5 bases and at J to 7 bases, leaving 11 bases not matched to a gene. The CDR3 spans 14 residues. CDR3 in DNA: TGTGCCAGCAGCTCACGACAGGGTTTCTGGGAGCAGTACTTC. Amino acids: CASSSRQGFWEQYF.

CDR3 sequence reads: CASSLGAGVGSSGNTIYF. Here the CDR3 DNA reads TGTGCCAGCAGCTTAGGTGCGGGAGTCGGGAGCTCTGGAAACACCATATATTTT. The chain employs TRBV11-1 and TRBJ1-3; no firm D call. Germline V gene sequence: CDR1 SGHAT, CDR2 FQDESV (reference sequence). The CDR3 totals 18 residues. The V and J ends lost 1 base and 0 bases respectively, with 16 bases between them.